What follows describes a single T cell receptor (beta chain). Its antigen is unidentified. One end of the junction is discordant with germline, which a read error may explain. The CDR3 length is 13 residues. CDR1 is MNHEY, CDR2 SVGAGI, per germline. The PCR was carried out with 60 Vbeta primers and 13 Jbeta primers. Some clones are missing from TCRdb's copy, which holds only in-frame ones; the method was immunoSEQ multiplex PCR. The sample carries roughly 230,000 clones, around 90% recorded once. These data are taken from a study of cytomegalovirus exposure and HLA in healthy donors. General study results and limits: Presence/absence analysis assumed near-uniform sequencing depth across donors. A later analysis linked a missense DCLRE1C variant to TCR beta V- and J-gene trimming.

Likely unrecorded immune exposures existed in these nominally healthy donors. The receptor comes from a girl aged 2-10 years in good health and CMV-seronegative. Sequenced: PBMCs. The V call is TRBV6-5, the J call TRBJ1-1; TRBD1 might be the D (5 bases). The CDR3 reads CASGYGAVTEAFF. CDR3 coding DNA: TGTGCCAGCGGTTACGGGGCAGTCACTGAAGCTTTCTTT.